These T cell receptor beta chains were read from a single sample in a study of early T cells in non-severe SARS-CoV-2 infection. TCRdb called the 5' RACE reads again in MiXCR, with one record for every CDR3 protein. The table includes roughly 83,000 distinct CDR3 sequences, approximately 12% detected once. Sequences were derived from whole blood, sampled at baseline. The receptors originated from an adult who was a healthcare worker with PCR-confirmed SARS-CoV-2 infection or an uninfected control (not recorded which). Both conserved end residues are part of each CDR3. The D gene is left open where the match is weak. Clone size is given for some rows only: seen once, a few or many times, or a class if the clone is expanded.

V	size	J	D	CDR3	DNA
TRBV29-1	few	TRBJ2-3	.	CSADLTSTDTQYF	TGCAGCGCGGACTTAACGAGCACAGATACGCAGTATTTT
TRBV20-1	few	TRBJ1-4	TRBD1	CSATPGQTNEKLFF	TGCAGTGCTACCCCGGGACAGACCAATGAAAAACTGTTTTTT
TRBV12-3/TRBV12-4	few	TRBJ1-5	.	CASSSISNQPQHF	TGTGCCAGCAGTTCAATTAGCAATCAGCCCCAGCATTTT
TRBV2	.	TRBJ2-1	TRBD2	CASCRLAGEGEQFF	TGTGCCAGCTGTCGACTAGCGGGAGAGGGTGAGCAGTTCTTC
TRBV4-1	few	TRBJ1-1	.	CASSQEGGRKAFF	TGCGCCAGCAGCCAAGAAGGGGGGCGGAAGGCTTTCTTT
TRBV3-1	many	TRBJ2-1	.	CASSQEGGRKQFF	TGTGCCAGCAGCCAAGAGGGCGGTAGGAAGCAGTTCTTC
TRBV5-1	few	TRBJ2-7	.	CASSHEEADEQYF	TGCGCCAGCAGCCACGAGGAGGCGGACGAGCAGTACTTC
TRBV27	few	TRBJ2-7	TRBD2	CASSLRSTSGKYYEQYF	TGTGCCAGCAGTTTGAGGTCGACTAGCGGGAAATACTACGAGCAGTACTTC
TRBV10-2	few	TRBJ1-2	.	CASSDLRGKGGYTF	TGCGCCAGCAGCGACCTTCGGGGGAAAGGGGGCTACACCTTC
TRBV12-3/TRBV12-4	.	TRBJ2-7	.	CASTLGTGYYEQYF	TGTGCCAGCACCCTCGGTACAGGGTACTACGAGCAGTACTTC
TRBV10-2	.	TRBJ1-4	.	CASAMGYNEKLFF	TGCGCCTCAGCCATGGGGTATAATGAAAAACTGTTTTTT
TRBV30	.	TRBJ1-1	.	CAWKTSPADTEAFF	TGTGCCTGGAAGACTTCCCCGGCGGACACTGAAGCTTTCTTT
TRBV7-2	few	TRBJ2-5	.	CASSLLNTWGQETQYF	TGTGCCAGCAGCTTGTTAAATACATGGGGCCAAGAGACCCAGTACTTC
TRBV15	few	TRBJ2-2	.	CATSRDRWPPRLSGELFF	TGTGCCACCAGCAGAGATAGGTGGCCTCCCAGGCTTTCCGGGGAGCTGTTTTTT
TRBV18	few	TRBJ2-3	.	CASSPLSLTSGFSTDTQYF	TGTGCCAGCTCACCACTGAGTCTCACAAGCGGGTTCAGCACAGATACGCAGTATTTT
TRBV7-9	.	TRBJ2-5	TRBD1	CASSQGQGKTQYF	TGTGCCAGCAGCCAGGGACAGGGAAAGACCCAGTACTTC
TRBV28	.	TRBJ2-4	.	CASSPTGVAKNIQYF	TGTGCCAGCAGCCCGACAGGAGTAGCCAAAAACATTCAGTACTTC
TRBV27	many	TRBJ1-4	TRBD1	CASSRTGWFGEKLFF	TGTGCCAGCAGTCGGACAGGGTGGTTTGGCGAAAAACTGTTTTTT
TRBV12-3/TRBV12-4	many	TRBJ2-3	.	CASSLAPDTQYF	TGTGCCAGCAGTCTAGCGCCAGATACGCAGTATTTT
TRBV30	many	TRBJ2-2	.	CAWSPGSLSHTGELFF	TGTGCCTGGAGCCCAGGGTCCCTAAGCCACACCGGGGAGCTGTTTTTT
TRBV11-2	.	TRBJ2-7	.	CASSFGGSYEQYF	TGTGCCAGCAGCTTTGGGGGTTCCTACGAGCAGTACTTC
TRBV6-5	.	TRBJ1-1	.	CASSYARLNTEAFF	TGTGCCAGCAGTTACGCGAGACTGAACACTGAAGCTTTCTTT
TRBV11-3	many	TRBJ2-1	.	CASSQTVNEQFF	TGTGCCAGCAGCCAGACAGTCAATGAGCAGTTCTTC
TRBV20-1	.	TRBJ2-2	TRBD1	CSARITGTVNTGELFF	TGCAGTGCTAGGATCACCGGGACAGTGAACACCGGGGAGCTGTTTTTT
TRBV7-8	many	TRBJ1-3	.	CASSPGATGNTIYF	TGTGCCAGCAGCCCCGGGGCGACTGGAAACACCATATATTTT
TRBV7-9	few	TRBJ2-1	.	CASSRRGGSSYNEQFF	TGTGCCAGCAGCCGACGTGGGGGGAGCTCCTACAATGAGCAGTTCTTC
TRBV29-1	few	TRBJ2-1	.	CSVAGRGSQNEQFF	TGCAGCGTTGCGGGTAGGGGCTCCCAGAATGAGCAGTTCTTC
TRBV7-2	few	TRBJ2-7	.	CASSLVVSGPIPYEQYF	TGTGCCAGCAGCTTAGTAGTGTCAGGTCCTATACCCTACGAGCAGTACTTC
TRBV30	.	TRBJ2-1	.	CAWSLIPDEQFF	TGTGCCTGGAGCCTAATACCAGATGAGCAGTTCTTC